The 27 T cell receptor beta chains given below trace back to one sample, sequenced in a study of T-cell reconstitution after alpha-beta-depleted transplantation in children (dated by TCRdb to the mid-2010s). Library preparation was by PCR. Sequencing used an Illumina HiSeq 2500. Molecular barcoding was employed in the preparation of TCR libraries, with unique molecular identifiers being used to normalize TCRbeta repertoire quantification. TCRdb took the public reads, trimmed them with fastp at Q25, ran MiXCR for clone calling and kept in-frame beta chains. Identical CDR3 proteins give one entry, which carries the most common genes and DNA. The table for this sample lists some 300,000 distinct CDR3 sequences; roughly 7.8% of them were counted only once. Of the sample, approximately 9.1% falls within the top ten clones. No antigens are known for them. In the paper's terms, the treatment or condition label means: allogeneic hematopoietic cell transplantation with graft depleted of TCRalphabeta T cells and CD19 B cells.

The research as a whole found: Over subsequent months, a decline in hyperexpanded clone frequencies was noted, and after one year, T-cell counts and TCRbeta diversity were mostly ascribed to newly produced T cells.

Sequenced here: peripheral blood, sampled 360 days after TCRalphabeta/CD19-depleted stem cell transplant. Receptors were obtained from a female patient aged 2-10 years who had a stem cell transplant for Fanconi anemia, so the T cells may come from the graft donor.

The rearrangement links TRBV7-9 to TRBJ2-5; a weak D match, TRBD2 (6 bases). CDR1 SEHNR and CDR2 FQNEAQ come from the germline V gene (reference sequence). Trimming removed 5 bases from V and 5 bases from J, with 18 bases in between. The CDR3 is made up of 15 amino acids. CDR3 protein: CASSSPLTGVETQYF. CDR3 in DNA: TGTGCCAGCAGCAGCCCTTTAACGGGGGTGGAGACCCAGTACTTC.

About this clonotype itself: A much larger clonotype is one base distant, so this may be a read error. V and J are TRBV28 and TRBJ2-7, with 7 nucleotides matching TRBD1. The CDR3 has 13 residues. The V gene end was trimmed by 4 bases and the J gene end by 1 base; junction bases not matched to a gene: 1. CDR1 and CDR2 from the germline V gene are MDHEN and SYDVKM. CDR3 residues: CASSSGQSYEQYV. CDR3 nucleotide sequence: TGTGCCAGCAGTTCGGGACAGTCCTACGAGCAGTACGTC.

The chain uses TRBV6-6 and TRBJ1-2; 7 bases line up with TRBD1. The CDR3 is made up of 12 amino acids. Losses at the gene ends were 7 bases for V and 4 bases for J; bases not matched to a gene: 3. The V gene's germline CDR1 is MNHNY and CDR2 SVGAGI (reference sequence). The CDR3 protein is CASTRDSYGYTF. CDR3 bases: TGTGCCAGCACCCGGGACAGCTATGGCTACACCTTC.

This clonotype was picked up a small number of times. This chain uses TRBV4-3 with TRBJ1-2; D is perhaps TRBD1 (5 bases). Germline lookup yields CDR1 LGHNA and CDR2 YSLEER. The CDR3 covers 17 residues. V was clipped by 1 base and J by 2 bases, with 17 bases between them. For the CDR3, the DNA is TGCGCCAGCAGCCAAGCCTGGGGGGGGACGGAAAACTATGGCTACACCTTC. This encodes CASSQAWGGTENYGYTF.

The J gene is TRBJ1-5, the V gene TRBV6-5; D perhaps matches TRBD1 (5 bases). The CDR3 loop spans 14 amino acids. Trimming left V 0 bases short and J 7 bases short, with 10 bases between. The germline V gene encodes CDR1 MNHEY and CDR2 SVGAGI. CDR3 nucleotide sequence: TGTGCCAGCAGTTACTCGGAGGGGATGCAGCCCCAGCATTTT. The encoded protein is CASSYSEGMQPQHF.

The chain uses TRBV6-5 and TRBJ1-1; maybe TRBD1 (6 bases). V was trimmed by 2 bases and J by 6 bases, leaving 16 bases between them. Germline CDR1 is MNHEY and CDR2 is SVGAGI. The CDR3 covers 15 residues. The CDR3 nucleotides read TGTGCCAGCAGTTACCCTGCAGGGGCCCGGGCTGAAGCTTTCTTT. This encodes CASSYPAGARAEAFF.

This clonotype occurred a few times. The chain employs TRBV6-5 and TRBJ1-4; D remains unclear. Trimming cost V 6 bases and J 7 bases, with 9 bases left between them. The CDR3 spans 12 residues. Germline lookup yields CDR1 MNHEY and CDR2 SVGAGI. CDR3 DNA: TGTGCCAGCAGGAATAATGGTGAAAAACTGTTTTTT. Translating it yields CASRNNGEKLFF.

A few counts support this clonotype. The V gene is TRBV7-9, the J gene TRBJ1-2; D is unresolved. Germline CDR1 SEHNR, CDR2 FQNEAQ (reference sequence). The V end lost 3 bases, the J end lost 4 bases, and 9 bases lay between the germline ends. This CDR3 has 13 amino acids. The CDR3 loop reads CASSFWMSYGYTF. The DNA of the CDR3 is TGTGCCAGCAGCTTCTGGATGTCCTATGGCTACACCTTC. The full variable domain, with the rest looked up from reference TRBV7-9 and TRBJ1-2, is DTGVSQNPRHKITKRGQNVTFRCDPISEHNRLYWYRQTLGQGPEFLTYFQNEAQLEKSRLLSDRFSAERPKGSFSTLEIQRTEQGDSAMYLCASSFWMSYGYTFGSGTRLTVV.

This clonotype was counted only a few times. The chain couples TRBV5-6 to TRBJ2-2; D may be TRBD1 (5 bases). This CDR3 is 15 amino acids long. From germline, CDR1 is SGHDT and CDR2 YYEEEE. Trimming shortened V by 1 base and J by 7 bases, and 14 bases separated the two germline ends. CDR3 in DNA: TGTGCCAGCAGCTTGCTTCAGATGGGGCACGGGGAGCTGTTTTTT. It encodes CASSLLQMGHGELFF.

V and J are TRBV12-3 or TRBV12-4 and TRBJ1-1, with TRBD1 matching over 9 bases. The CDR3 spans 15 residues. V lost 1 base and J lost 8; bases outside the gene matches: 8. CDR3 sequence (DNA): TGTGCCAGCAGTTTAGGGGCTAGGACAGGGGCGGAAGCTTTCTTT. It encodes CASSLGARTGAEAFF.

As concerns this clonotype: It may be a read error: a sequence one base away is much more abundant. This chain uses TRBV20-1 with TRBJ2-5; 8 nucleotides align to TRBD1. With the DNA end fitting TRBJ2-1 better, the J assignment may be wrong. Germline V gives CDR1 DFQATT, CDR2 SNEGSKA (reference sequence). CDR3 length: 18 amino acids. CDR3 protein: CSARNQGVQGGGVGTQFF. The CDR3 DNA follows: TGCAGTGCTAGAAACCAGGGTGTACAGGGGGGTGGTGTCGGGACCCAGTTCTTC.

This clonotype was found many times. The V call is TRBV25-1, the J call TRBJ1-2, with D unresolved. Germline CDR1 reads MGHDK; CDR2 reads SYGVNS. There are 14 residues in the CDR3. The V end was cut by 0 bases, the J end by 4 bases, with 9 bases between. In DNA form, the CDR3 reads TGTGCCAGCAGTGAATACTTCGAGGGCTATGGCTACACCTTC. It yields the protein CASSEYFEGYGYTF.

This clonotype showed up many times. This chain links TRBV5-1 with TRBJ2-4; 10 nucleotides line up with TRBD1. Per the germline V gene, CDR1 is SGHRS and CDR2 is YFSETQ. Trimming at V came to 3 bases and at J to 1 base, leaving 7 bases not matched to a gene. The CDR3 runs to 17 residues. This CDR3 reads CASSYGGQGGAKNIQYF. The DNA for the CDR3 is TGCGCCAGCAGCTACGGAGGACAGGGGGGGGCCAAAAACATTCAGTACTTC.

The rearrangement joins TRBV2 to TRBJ2-1; the D is unclear. In germline, CDR1 is SNHLY, CDR2 FYNNEI. The CDR3 has 14 residues. V shed 8 bases and J shed 2 bases, with 13 bases lying between them. The CDR3 loop is CASAREPPYNEQFF. CDR3 DNA: TGTGCCAGCGCCCGCGAACCTCCCTACAATGAGCAGTTCTTC.

The table lists this clonotype with many counts. CDR3 bases: TGTGCCAGCAGTGAGGTCGGGACTGGACGACAGTATTTT. This sequence encodes CASSEVGTGRQYF. The gene calls are TRBV2 and TRBJ2-3; D is perhaps TRBD2 (6 bases). The CDR3 is 13 amino acids. Deletions cut 3 bases from V and 12 bases from J, with 16 bases between. Germline V gene lookup returns CDR1 SNHLY and CDR2 FYNNEI.

This clonotype was counted at least ten times. The rearrangement joins TRBV7-8 to TRBJ1-3, with no clear D. The CDR3 is made up of 12 amino acids. The V and J ends lost 6 bases and 1 base respectively, with 4 bases between them. From germline, CDR1 is SGHVS and CDR2 FQNEAQ. CDR3 residues: CASRGSGNTIYF. Written as DNA, the CDR3 is TGTGCCAGCAGGGGTTCTGGAAACACCATATATTTT. Drawing the rest from reference TRBV7-8 and TRBJ1-3, the complete variable domain is GAGVSQSPRYKVAKRGQDVALRCDPISGHVSLFWYQQALGQGPEFLTYFQNEAQLDKSGLPSDRFFAERPEGSVSTLKIQRTQQEDSAVYLCASRGSGNTIYFGEGSWLTVV.

The chain joins TRBV5-1 to TRBJ2-3; tentatively, D is TRBD1 (7 bases). Germline CDR1 SGHRS, CDR2 YFSETQ. This CDR3 spans 17 amino acids. The V end was cut by 4 bases, the J end by 4 bases, with 22 bases between. The CDR3 loop is CASSTKLGRQGADTQYF. In DNA form, the CDR3 reads TGCGCCAGCAGCACCAAATTGGGGAGGCAGGGGGCAGATACGCAGTATTTT. Full variable domain (rest looked up from reference TRBV5-1 and TRBJ2-3): KAGVTQTPRYLIKTRGQQVTLSCSPISGHRSVSWYQQTPGQGLQFLFEYFSETQRNKGNFPGRFSGRQFSNSRSEMNVSTLELGDSALYLCASSTKLGRQGADTQYFGPGTRLTVL.

This clonotype was counted ten times or more. The chain couples TRBV28 to TRBJ1-4; no reliable D call. Germline V gene lookup returns CDR1 MDHEN and CDR2 SYDVKM. Trimming left V 5 bases short and J 7 bases short, with 5 bases between. CDR3 length: 11 amino acids. As DNA, the CDR3 is TGTGCCAGCAGTGTCAGTGAAAAACTGTTTTTT. It is translated as CASSVSEKLFF.

The sample holds many counts of this clonotype. The chain combines TRBV10-3 with TRBJ2-1; possible D gene TRBD1, 6 bases. The CDR3 is made up of 13 amino acids. The germline CDR1 and CDR2 sequences are ENHRY and SYGVKD. Trimming removed 6 bases at V and 4 bases at J, with 10 bases between. This CDR3 reads CAIRETGYNEQFF. In DNA, the CDR3 is TGTGCCATCAGGGAAACAGGGTACAATGAGCAGTTCTTC.

This clonotype was counted many times. DNA of the CDR3: TGTGCCAGCTCACGGACTAGCGGGAACATCTACGAGCAGTACTTC. This codes for CASSRTSGNIYEQYF. The V call is TRBV18, the J call TRBJ2-7; 12 bases are shared with TRBD2. With 4 bases clipped from V and 3 bases from J, the junction kept 4 bases outside the gene matches. The V gene's germline CDR1 is KGHSH and CDR2 LQKENI. The length of the CDR3 is 15 residues.

There are many counts of this clonotype. The chain is built from TRBV29-1 and TRBJ2-5, with D unresolved. CDR1 is SQVTM, CDR2 ANQGSEA, per germline. V was trimmed by 6 bases and J by 6 bases, leaving 20 bases between them. The CDR3 consists of 14 residues. CDR3 nucleotide sequence: TGCAGCGTCGCAGAACCCGGTACGGCCAAGACCCAGTACTTC. This codes for CSVAEPGTAKTQYF. The full variable domain, in which reference TRBV29-1 and TRBJ2-5 provide the parts outside the CDR3, is SAVISQKPSRDICQRGTSLTIQCQVDSQVTMMFWYRQQPGQSLTLIATANQGSEATYESGFVIDKFPISRPNLTFSTLTVSNMSPEDSSIYLCSVAEPGTAKTQYFGPGTRLLVL.

This clonotype came up a few times. V is TRBV18 and J is TRBJ2-7; D remains unclear. The CDR3 runs 13 residues. Germline V gene data show CDR1 as KGHSH and CDR2 as LQKENI. Between the trimmed V and J ends, which lost 0 bases and 7 bases, there was a span of 10 bases. CDR3 region: CASSPPTTWEQYF. CDR3 sequence (DNA): TGTGCCAGCTCACCACCGACCACCTGGGAGCAGTACTTC.

This clonotype was seen repeatedly, ten times or more. The chain joins TRBV2 to TRBJ2-7; D possibly corresponds to TRBD1 (7 bases). The germline V and J ends were trimmed by 4 bases and 0 bases, with 13 bases remaining between them. This CDR3 is built from 15 residues. The V gene's germline CDR1 is SNHLY and CDR2 FYNNEI. The CDR3 reads CASSGQGGPSYEQYF. Here the CDR3 DNA reads TGTGCCAGCAGTGGACAGGGAGGCCCCTCCTACGAGCAGTACTTC.

Ten or more counts support this clonotype. CDR3 coding DNA: TGTGCCAGCAGTTTATTGCTCCGGGAGACCCAGTACTTC. It translates to CASSLLLRETQYF. The chain has TRBV12-3 or TRBV12-4 and TRBJ2-5, with no clear D. This CDR3 region has 13 residues. V was cut by 2 bases and J by 5 bases, with 9 bases left in between.

This clonotype was picked up many times. V and J are TRBV20-1 and TRBJ2-5; weak D call: TRBD2 (6 bases). The CDR3 has 14 residues. V lost 0 bases to trimming and J lost 7 bases, with 15 bases between them. Germline CDR1 is DFQATT and CDR2 is SNEGSKA (reference sequence). The CDR3 loop reads CSARDNVRGGTQYF. The CDR3 DNA reads TGCAGTGCTAGAGATAATGTGCGGGGAGGGACCCAGTACTTC.

This clonotype was seen many times. V and J are TRBV10-3 and TRBJ2-3, with TRBD2 matching 12 bases. The CDR3 spans 19 residues. Germline-derived CDR1 and CDR2 are ENHRY and SYGVKD. Trimming took 6 bases from V and 1 from J; bases not matched to a gene: 14. The CDR3 loop is CAIRTPDAASGRGTDTQYF. In nucleotides, the CDR3 is TGTGCCATCAGGACGCCGGATGCGGCTAGCGGGAGGGGCACAGATACGCAGTATTTT.

This clonotype was counted many times. The chain combines TRBV10-3 with TRBJ2-3, with 8 bases that match TRBD2. This CDR3 has 16 residues. The ends lost 10 bases at V and 6 bases at J; junction bases unmatched: 18. Germline loops: CDR1 ENHRY, CDR2 SYGVKD. The CDR3 bases are TGTGCCACCTCCCCTCTGACTAGCGTATTGGTTGATACGCAGTATTTT. Amino acids: CATSPLTSVLVDTQYF.